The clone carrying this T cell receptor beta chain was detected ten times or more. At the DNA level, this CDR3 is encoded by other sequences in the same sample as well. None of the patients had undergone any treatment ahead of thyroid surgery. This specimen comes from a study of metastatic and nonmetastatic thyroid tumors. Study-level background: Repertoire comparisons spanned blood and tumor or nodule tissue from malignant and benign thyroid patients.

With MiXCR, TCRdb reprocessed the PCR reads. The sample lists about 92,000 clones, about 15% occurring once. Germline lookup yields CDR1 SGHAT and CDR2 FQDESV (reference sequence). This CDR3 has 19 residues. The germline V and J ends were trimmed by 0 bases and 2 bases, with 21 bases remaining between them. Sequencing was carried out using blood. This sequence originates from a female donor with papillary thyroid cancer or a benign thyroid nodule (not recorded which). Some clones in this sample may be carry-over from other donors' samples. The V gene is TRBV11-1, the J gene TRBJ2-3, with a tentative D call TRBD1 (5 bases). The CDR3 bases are TGTGCCAGCAGCTTAGCGACCATCGTGGGGCGACGAGACACAGATACGCAGTATTTT. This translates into CASSLATIVGRRDTDTQYF.